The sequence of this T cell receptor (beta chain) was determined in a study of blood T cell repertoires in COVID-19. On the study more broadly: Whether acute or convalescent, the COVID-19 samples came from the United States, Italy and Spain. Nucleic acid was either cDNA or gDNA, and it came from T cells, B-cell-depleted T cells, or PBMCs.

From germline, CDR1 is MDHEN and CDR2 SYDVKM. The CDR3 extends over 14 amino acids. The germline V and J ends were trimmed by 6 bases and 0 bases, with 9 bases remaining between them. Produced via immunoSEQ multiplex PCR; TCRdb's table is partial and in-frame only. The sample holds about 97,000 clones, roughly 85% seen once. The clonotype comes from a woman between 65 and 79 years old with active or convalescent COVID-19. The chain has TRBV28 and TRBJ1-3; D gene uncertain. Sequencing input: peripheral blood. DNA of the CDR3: TGTGCCAGCAGCCCCAGCGTCTCTGGAAACACCATATATTTT. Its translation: CASSPSVSGNTIYF.